A single sample is the source of the 29 T cell receptor beta chains below, sequenced in a study of blood T cell repertoires in COVID-19 (dated by TCRdb to about 2020). Libraries were built with the immunoSEQ multiplex PCR assay. TCRdb mirrors the immuneACCESS table, restricted to in-frame sequences. Some clones are absent from its copies; in checked studies, under half trace to an unresolved V gene, and the reason for the others is unknown. Recorded for this sample are 75,000 to 90,000 clones; more than 75% of them occurred a single time. The top ten clonotypes cover 8% of the sample. Sequences were obtained from peripheral blood. All receptors derive from a man aged 45-65 years with active COVID-19.

This clone was found a few times. The V call is TRBV2, the J call TRBJ1-2, with 8 bases aligning to TRBD1. Germline V gives CDR1 SNHLY, CDR2 FYNNEI. CDR3 size: 14 residues. J lost 2 bases, V lost 6 bases, and 5 bases had no gene match. The CDR3 DNA follows: TGTGCCAGCAGAGACAGGGGAGTAAACTATGGCTACACCTTC. Its translation: CASRDRGVNYGYTF.

About this clone: At the DNA level, this CDR3 is encoded by other sequences in the same sample as well. The rearrangement joins TRBV27 to TRBJ2-3; 7 bases fit TRBD2. The CDR3 has 14 amino acids. J lost 4 bases, V lost 2 bases, and 3 bases had no gene match. The germline CDR1 and CDR2 sequences are MNHEY and SMNVEV (reference sequence). In DNA, the CDR3 is TGTGCCAGCAGTTTAGGCGGGGGAGCAGATACGCAGTATTTT. Translating gives CASSLGGGADTQYF.

This clone occurred a few times. V and J are TRBV7-3 and TRBJ1-2, with 8 nucleotides matching TRBD1. CDR3 length: 13 residues. CDR1 and CDR2 from the germline V gene are SGHTA and FQGTGA. V shed 6 bases and J 8 bases; nucleotides not matched to a gene: 8. In DNA, the CDR3 is TGTGCCAGCAGTGCCGACAGGGGATGGGGCTACACCTTC. This encodes CASSADRGWGYTF.

The CDR3: CASSLGGSYTF. CDR3 sequence (DNA): TGTGCCAGCAGTTTAGGGGGGAGCTACACCTTC. The V and J genes are TRBV28 and TRBJ1-2; tentatively, D is TRBD1 (5 bases). Germline V gives CDR1 MDHEN, CDR2 SYDVKM. V lost 2 bases and J 9 bases, leaving 7 bases between the germline ends. This CDR3 spans 11 amino acids.

The chain uses TRBV19 and TRBJ1-5; maybe TRBD1 (6 bases). The CDR3 sequence is 14 residues long. With 3 bases removed from V and 3 bases from J, the gap between germline ends came to 9 bases. CDR1 is LNHDA, CDR2 SQIVND, per germline (reference sequence). CDR3 sequence: CASSIRDNNQPQHF. CDR3 sequence (DNA): TGTGCCAGTAGTATCCGGGACAACAATCAGCCCCAGCATTTT.

Concerning this clone: One end of the junction fails to match germline, which may point to a read error. The chain's CDR3 is CASSLDLGQGRMNF. CDR3 coding DNA: TGTGCCAGCAGCTTAGATCTGGGGCAGGGTAGAATGAACTTC. The V call is TRBV11-2, the J call TRBJ2-5, with a weak D call TRBD1 (5 bases). This CDR3 spans 14 amino acids. The germline V gene encodes CDR1 SGHAT and CDR2 FQNNGV.

The V gene is TRBV4-3, the J gene TRBJ1-2; D is perhaps TRBD1 (5 bases). V lost 0 bases and J lost 7, with 12 bases in between. This CDR3 is built from 14 residues. Germline CDR1 is LGHNA and CDR2 is YSLEER. CDR3 bases: TGCGCCAGCAGCCAAGAAGGGCGGGGGGGTGGCTACACCTTC. Translation gives CASSQEGRGGGYTF.

The CDR3 sequence: CASSEQGIDEQYF. CDR3 bases: TGTGCCAGCAGTGAACAGGGTATAGACGAGCAGTACTTC. The chain employs TRBV27 and TRBJ2-7; TRBD1 is a possible D gene (6 bases). Germline V gene data show CDR1 as MNHEY and CDR2 as SMNVEV (reference sequence). The CDR3 length is 13 residues. The ends were cut back, 5 bases at V and 5 bases at J, with 13 bases in the middle.

The V and J genes are TRBV19 and TRBJ2-3; D is possibly TRBD1 (6 bases). The CDR3 contains 15 residues. Per the germline V gene, CDR1 is LNHDA and CDR2 is SQIVND (reference sequence). V shed 5 bases and J shed 5 bases, with 17 bases lying between them. The CDR3 sequence is CASSFLTGRGDTQYF. In DNA, the CDR3 is TGTGCCAGTAGTTTTCTCACAGGGCGTGGAGATACGCAGTATTTT.

The CDR3 bases are TGTGCCAGCAGCTTAGTAACTAGCGCGTACGAGCAGTACTTC. Translated: CASSLVTSAYEQYF. The V and J genes are TRBV7-2 and TRBJ2-7; 7 nucleotides match TRBD2. Unmatched junction bases numbered 4, after V lost 1 base and J lost 4 bases. The CDR3 runs to 14 residues. From germline, CDR1 is SGHTA and CDR2 FQGNSA.

This chain connects TRBV5-1 to TRBJ1-4; the D gene is possibly TRBD1 (5 bases). The CDR3 runs 14 residues. Germline V gene sequence: CDR1 SGHRS, CDR2 YFSETQ. Trimming removed 5 bases at V and 8 bases at J, with 16 bases between. CDR3 coding DNA: TGCGCCAGCAGTTTTCTGGACATGGCCGAAAAACTGTTTTTT. Translated, it gives CASSFLDMAEKLFF.

This clone was seen just once. This rearrangement joins TRBV14 to TRBJ1-4; maybe TRBD1 (5 bases). Germline CDR1 is SGHDN and CDR2 is FVKESK. Trimming took 0 bases from V and 8 from J, leaving 22 bases between them. The length of the CDR3 is 18 residues. CDR3 in amino acids: CASSQERTVAGSIEKLFF. DNA for the CDR3: TGTGCCAGCAGCCAAGAAAGAACGGTAGCAGGGTCCATAGAAAAACTGTTTTTT.

V usage is TRBV7-9 and J usage is TRBJ1-2, with D possibly TRBD1 on 6 matching bases. V was cut by 4 bases and J by 6 bases, with 18 bases left in between. This CDR3 region has 15 residues. Looked up from germline, CDR1 is SEHNR and CDR2 is FQNEAQ (reference sequence). CDR3 region: CASSYAGTRGHGYTF. The DNA of the CDR3 is TGTGCCAGCAGCTACGCCGGGACACGGGGACATGGCTACACCTTC.

Regarding this clone: The same CDR3 is also encoded by other DNA sequences in this sample. This chain joins TRBV4-2 and TRBJ2-5; 12 nucleotides align to TRBD2. Germline CDR1 and CDR2: LGHNA and YNFKEQ. The CDR3 spans 16 residues. The V gene end was trimmed by 4 bases and the J gene end by 1 base; junction bases not matched to a gene: 4. CDR3 nucleotide sequence: TGTGCCAGCAGCCGGGGGACTAGCGGGTTCCAAGAGACCCAGTACTTC. This encodes CASSRGTSGFQETQYF.

The chain employs TRBV5-1 and TRBJ2-5; TRBD1 matches 11 bases. The trim removed 1 base at V and 4 bases at J, leaving 6 bases unmatched. The CDR3 totals 16 residues. The germline gives CDR1 SGHRS, CDR2 YFSETQ. CDR3 region: CASSLPGQGAGETQYF. CDR3 DNA sequence: TGCGCCAGCAGCTTGCCCGGACAGGGGGCAGGAGAGACCCAGTACTTC.

V gene TRBV7-3 combines with J gene TRBJ1-1, with D perhaps TRBD1 (6 bases). Deletions cut 5 bases from V and 7 bases from J, with 17 bases between. Germline values: CDR1 SGHTA, CDR2 FQGTGA. This CDR3 comprises 14 residues. CDR3 region: CASSPMDLQGEAFF. CDR3 nucleotides: TGTGCCAGCAGCCCGATGGACTTACAGGGTGAAGCTTTCTTT.

The rearrangement joins TRBV28 to TRBJ1-2; D uncertain. The germline V and J ends were trimmed by 8 bases and 4 bases, with 8 bases remaining between them. Germline loops: CDR1 MDHEN, CDR2 SYDVKM. The CDR3 consists of 11 residues. DNA for the CDR3: TGTGCCAGCGATGAGGGCTATGGCTACACCTTC. Encoded protein: CASDEGYGYTF.

In its sample, this clone was seen once. This chain connects TRBV28 to TRBJ2-7, with D maybe TRBD1 (5 bases). The V gene lost 6 bases and the J gene lost 3 bases, with 12 bases spanning the gap. The CDR3 sequence is 13 residues long. Germline values: CDR1 MDHEN, CDR2 SYDVKM. CDR3 residues: CASRSSRVYEQYF. The CDR3 bases are TGTGCCAGCAGATCCTCCAGGGTCTACGAGCAGTACTTC.

The rearrangement links TRBV7-9 to TRBJ1-3; 11 nucleotides align to TRBD1. The CDR3 sequence is 18 residues long. Germline CDR1 and CDR2: SEHNR and FQNEAQ (reference sequence). The V gene end was trimmed by 5 bases and the J gene end by 0 bases; junction bases not matched to a gene: 9. The CDR3 region is CASSTSRDRGYSGNTIYF. CDR3 DNA sequence: TGTGCCAGCAGCACGTCCCGGGACAGGGGGTACTCTGGAAACACCATATATTTT. The whole variable domain, filled in from reference TRBV7-9 and TRBJ1-3, reads DTGVSQNPRHKITKRGQNVTFRCDPISEHNRLYWYRQTLGQGPEFLTYFQNEAQLEKSRLLSDRFSAERPKGSFSTLEIQRTEQGDSAMYLCASSTSRDRGYSGNTIYFGEGSWLTVV.

The chain carries TRBV4-3 and TRBJ1-1; TRBD1 matches at 9 bases. Looked up from germline, CDR1 is LGHNA and CDR2 is YSLEER. This CDR3 has 14 amino acids. The J segment lost 4 bases and the V segment lost 4 bases, leaving 4 bases of the junction unmatched. Here the CDR3 DNA reads TGCGCCAGCAGCCCAGAGACAGGGGGCACTGAAGCTTTCTTT. This gives the protein CASSPETGGTEAFF.

V usage is TRBV27 and J usage is TRBJ1-2; the D is unclear. The CDR3 runs 14 residues. The germline V and J ends were trimmed by 0 bases and 5 bases, with 10 bases remaining between them. Germline V gene sequence: CDR1 MNHEY, CDR2 SMNVEV (reference sequence). The CDR3: CASSLSRTAYGYTF. The CDR3 bases are TGTGCCAGCAGTTTATCGAGAACAGCTTATGGCTACACCTTC.

The chain combines TRBV12-5 with TRBJ1-5; D is possibly TRBD1 (5 bases). Germline V gene sequence: CDR1 LGHNT, CDR2 FRNRAP. V was shortened by 6 bases and J by 4 bases, with 13 bases between the two germline ends. The length of the CDR3 is 14 residues. The CDR3 protein is CASGAGPSNQPQHF. CDR3 sequence (DNA): TGTGCTAGTGGGGCGGGACCTTCTAATCAGCCCCAGCATTTT.

J is TRBJ2-3 and V is TRBV4-1, with a weak D call TRBD2 (6 bases). The CDR3 is made up of 16 amino acids. CDR1 is MGHRA, CDR2 YSYEKL, per germline. Deletions cut 4 bases from V and 6 bases from J, with 20 bases between. The CDR3 region is CASSRQTGGISDTQYF. Here the CDR3 DNA reads TGCGCCAGCAGCCGACAAACGGGCGGGATATCTGATACGCAGTATTTT.

This clone was found once. The chain couples TRBV3-1 (or the pseudogene TRBV3-2) to TRBJ2-7; tentatively, D is TRBD1 (6 bases). The CDR3 is 18 residues long. CDR1 and CDR2 (germline): LGHDT, YNNKEL (reference sequence). V lost 0 bases to trimming and J lost 6 bases, with 24 bases between them. CDR3: CASSQDPRHRATDLEQYF. The CDR3 DNA reads TGTGCCAGCAGCCAAGACCCTCGACACAGGGCCACGGACCTCGAGCAGTACTTC.

The chain joins TRBV19 to TRBJ2-2; maybe TRBD2 (5 bases). Germline loops: CDR1 LNHDA, CDR2 SQIVND (reference sequence). The CDR3 totals 15 residues. Deletions cut 3 bases from V and 5 bases from J, with 13 bases between. The CDR3 spells CASSMPSGQTGELFF. CDR3 nucleotides: TGTGCCAGTAGTATGCCCAGCGGCCAAACCGGGGAGCTGTTTTTT.

This clone was seen just once. The chain uses TRBV2 and TRBJ1-2, with unresolved D. Germline V gives CDR1 SNHLY, CDR2 FYNNEI. The V and J ends lost 3 bases and 1 base respectively, with 9 bases between them. The CDR3 totals 14 residues. The CDR3 coding sequence is TGTGCCAGCAGTGACCCGACACGTAACTATGGCTACACCTTC. It encodes CASSDPTRNYGYTF.

The rearrangement joins TRBV18 to TRBJ2-5; D is perhaps TRBD1 (6 bases). The CDR3 totals 13 residues. Germline V gene sequence: CDR1 KGHSH, CDR2 LQKENI. Deletions cut 5 bases from V and 0 bases from J, with 7 bases between. The CDR3 bases are TGTGCCAGCTCAAGGACAGACCAAGAGACCCAGTACTTC. Its translation: CASSRTDQETQYF. Complete variable domain (other parts from reference TRBV18 and TRBJ2-5): NAGVMQNPRHLVRRRGQEARLRCSPMKGHSHVYWYRQLPEEGLKFMVYLQKENIIDESGMPKERFSAEFPKEGPSILRIQQVVRGDSAAYFCASSRTDQETQYFGPGTRLLVL.

V is TRBV6-4 and J is TRBJ1-5; 11 bases are a match to TRBD1. V lost 6 bases to trimming and J lost 4 bases; unmatched junction nucleotides: 5. CDR1 MRHNA and CDR2 SNTAGT come from the germline V gene. CDR3 size: 15 residues. CDR3 in amino acids: CASRRGTGGNQPQHF. Written as DNA, the CDR3 is TGTGCCAGCAGGAGGGGGACAGGGGGGAATCAGCCCCAGCATTTT.

The chain combines TRBV6-5 with TRBJ2-2; D perhaps matches TRBD2 (6 bases). CDR3 size: 12 residues. The germline CDR1 and CDR2 sequences are MNHEY and SVGAGI. The V and J ends lost 6 bases and 5 bases respectively, with 7 bases between them. Here the CDR3 reads CASRGGTGELFF. CDR3 bases: TGTGCCAGCAGGGGAGGTACCGGGGAGCTGTTTTTT.